This T cell receptor beta chain was captured in a study of T cells after yellow fever vaccination. For the study at large: SMART-Seq v4 Ultra Low Input handled preparation of low-cell-number fractions. Study results and limitations: Post-booster repertoires contained most primary-vaccination clones again (roughly 96% CD4, around 88% CD8). Overlap between CD4 and CD8 compartments was detected for a small share of clonotypes.

A single record per CDR3 protein comes from TCRdb applying MiXCR to the 5' RACE reads. The table records some 340,000 distinct CDR3 sequences, over 4% of them present only once. About this clonotype itself: What it binds is unknown.

Germline loops: CDR1 KGHSH, CDR2 LQKENI. The CDR3 sequence is 15 residues long. Losses at the gene ends were 3 bases for V and 4 bases for J; bases not matched to a gene: 4. The chain has TRBV18 and TRBJ2-1; 9 bases are a match to TRBD1. This clonotype was obtained from a man between 18 and 29 years old who received the YFV17D yellow fever vaccine. This material consisted of PBMCs, taken 5 days after the yellow fever booster vaccination. This CDR3 is CASSPGQGDYNEQFF. CDR3 nucleotide sequence: TGTGCCAGCTCACCGGGACAGGGAGATTACAATGAGCAGTTCTTC.